The sequence of this TCR beta chain was determined in a study of shared clonotypes between healthy human individuals. Whole-study findings and limits: Naive subsets usually exceeded memory subsets in estimated richness. Shared across a few donors were about 4.6% of the naive CD4 clonotypes.

Researchers ran the assay at a deep level. Here immunoSEQ multiplex PCR was the method, and the copy in TCRdb shows in-frame clones only, minus some. The table shows about 2.4 million clones, with 93% occurring only once. Adult Caucasians living in Nashville, Tennessee made up all of the donors. With regard to this clone: Antigen unknown.

Germline CDR1 is LNHNV and CDR2 is YYDKDF (reference sequence). The CDR3 has 16 amino acids. V dropped 3 bases and J dropped 4 bases, with 18 bases sitting between them. This chain joins TRBV15 and TRBJ1-2, with a possible D match to TRBD1 (6 bases). This clonotype was obtained from a man between 18 and 35 years old in good health. Some clones in this sample may be carry-over from other donors' samples. Sequencing was performed on naive CD4+ T cells from PBMCs. Subset indicated: CD45RA+ positively selected. CDR3 sequence reads: CATSSLGQGWTYGYTF. The CDR3 DNA reads TGTGCCACCAGCAGCCTAGGCCAGGGGTGGACCTATGGCTACACCTTC. The complete variable domain, with remaining parts taken from reference TRBV15 and TRBJ1-2, reads DAMVIQNPRYQVTQFGKPVTLSCSQTLNHNVMYWYQQKSSQAPKLLFHYYDKDFNNEADTPDNFQSRRPNTSFCFLDIRSPGLGDTAMYLCATSSLGQGWTYGYTFGSGTRLTVV.